The subject of this entry is one T cell receptor (beta chain). One junction end does not reproduce the germline sequence, and a read error may be involved. This entry belongs to a study of Graves' ophthalmopathy and Graves' hyperthyroidism. For repertoire sequencing, the TCR beta CDR3 regions were amplified from RNA transcripts. Second-round multiplex PCR came after first-round RT-PCR with HTBI primers. Using its own MiXCR run on the multiplex PCR reads, TCRdb lists one record per CDR3 protein. The sample holds 450,000 to 600,000 distinct CDR3 sequences, about 40% seen once. Reliance was placed on clinical symptoms, serum thyroxine, TRAb, thyroid ultrasound and orbital computed tomography for diagnosis. This CDR3 contains 15 residues.

Sequencing was carried out using peripheral blood or thyroid tissue (not recorded which). The clonotype originates from an adult man with Graves' hyperthyroidism. V usage is TRBV12-3 or TRBV12-4 and J usage is TRBJ1-5; the match to TRBD1 covers 8 bases. This CDR3 is CAGSPGTGRNQPQHF. For the CDR3, the DNA is TGTGCCGGCAGTCCCGGGACAGGACGTAATCAGCCCCAGCATTTT.